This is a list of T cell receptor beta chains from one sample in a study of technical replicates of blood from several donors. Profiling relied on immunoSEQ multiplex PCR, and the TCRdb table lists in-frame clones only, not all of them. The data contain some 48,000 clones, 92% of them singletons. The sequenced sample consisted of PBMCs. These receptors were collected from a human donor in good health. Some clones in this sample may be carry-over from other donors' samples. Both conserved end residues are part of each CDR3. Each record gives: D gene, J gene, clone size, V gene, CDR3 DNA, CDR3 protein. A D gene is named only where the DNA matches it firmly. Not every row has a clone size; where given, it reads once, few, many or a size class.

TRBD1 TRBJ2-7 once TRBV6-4 TGTGCCAGCAGTCTAACAGGGGACATCGCTAGTGAGCAGTACTTC CASSLTGDIASEQYF
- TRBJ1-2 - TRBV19 TGTGCCAGTAGTTCTCCCGTAGCGGCCCTTATGGGTGGCTACACCTTC CASSSPVAALMGGYTF
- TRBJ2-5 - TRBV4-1 TGCGCCAGCAGCGTTCGTCCGGACTCCCAAGAGACCCAGTACTTC CASSVRPDSQETQYF
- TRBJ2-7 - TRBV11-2 TGTGCCAGCAGCTTATCTCTCGTTTACGAGCAGTACTTC CASSLSLVYEQYF
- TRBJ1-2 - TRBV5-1 TGCGCCAGCAGGAAGGACAGTAACTATGGCTACACCTTC CASRKDSNYGYTF
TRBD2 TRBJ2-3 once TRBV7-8 TGTGCCAGCAGCTCACAGCGGGGGGGCCGAGTTACGCAGTATTTT CASSSQRGGRVTQYF
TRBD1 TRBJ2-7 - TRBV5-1 TGCGCCAGCAGCTTGGAGGGACAGGGGGCGGAGGAGCAGTACTTC CASSLEGQGAEEQYF
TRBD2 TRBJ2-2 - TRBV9 TGTGCCAGCAGCGGACGAGCGGGGGCCCGATTTGGCGGGGAGCTGTTTTTT CASSGRAGARFGGELFF
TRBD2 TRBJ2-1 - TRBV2 TGTGCCAGCCCCTCTACGGGGGAGGGTGAGCAGTTCTTC CASPSTGEGEQFF
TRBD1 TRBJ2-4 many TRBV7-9 TGTGCCAGCAGCCGGGACAGTCTAGCCAAAAACATTCAGTACTTC CASSRDSLAKNIQYF
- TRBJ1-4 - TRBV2 TGTGCCAGCAGTTCCGACTGGGTTTTGGCTAATGAAAAACTGTTTTTT CASSSDWVLANEKLFF
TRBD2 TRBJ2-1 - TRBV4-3 TGCGCCAGCAGCCCATTTAGCGGGGGGCACTACAATGAGCAGTTCTTC CASSPFSGGHYNEQFF
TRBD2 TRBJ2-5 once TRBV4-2 TGTGCCAGCAGCCAAGAGACTAGCGGGAGGGGGGAGACCCAGTACTTC CASSQETSGRGETQYF
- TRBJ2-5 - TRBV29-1 TGCAGCGTTGAACAAAGGGGCGCACAGACCCAGTACTTC CSVEQRGAQTQYF
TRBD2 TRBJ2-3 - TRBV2 TGTGCCAGCAGTGTAGGTGCGGGGGACAGCACAGATACGCAGTATTTT CASSVGAGDSTDTQYF
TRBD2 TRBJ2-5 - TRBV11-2 TGTGCCAGCAGCTCGCAGACTAGCCGGCAAGAGACCCAGTACTTC CASSSQTSRQETQYF
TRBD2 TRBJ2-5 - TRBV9 TGTGCCAGCAGCCAGAGGACTAGCGGGTTCCAAGAGACCCAGTACTTC CASSQRTSGFQETQYF
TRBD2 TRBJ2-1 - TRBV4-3 TGCGCCAGCAGCCGAACTAGCGGGGGCTCCTACAATGAGCAGTTCTTC CASSRTSGGSYNEQFF
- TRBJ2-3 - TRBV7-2 TGTGCCAGCAGCGTAAGCGGGCCAGATACGCAGTATTTT CASSVSGPDTQYF
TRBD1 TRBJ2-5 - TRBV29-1 TGCAGCGTGACAGGGGAAGAGACCCAGTACTTC CSVTGEETQYF
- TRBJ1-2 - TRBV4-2 TGTGCCAGCAGCCAAGATGGGGGGGGTGACTATGGCTACACCTTC CASSQDGGGDYGYTF
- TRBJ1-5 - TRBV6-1 TGTGCCAGCAGTGAACGGGTTCGTCAGCCCCAGCATTTT CASSERVRQPQHF
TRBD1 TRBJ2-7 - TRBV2 TGTGCCAGCTGCGCCCAGACAGGGGGCTACGAGCAGTACTTC CASCAQTGGYEQYF
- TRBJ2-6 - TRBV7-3 TGTGCCAGCAGCTTCCCTATGAGCTCTGGGGCCAACGTCCTGACTTTC CASSFPMSSGANVLTF
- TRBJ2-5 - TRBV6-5 TGTGCCAGCAGTTACAGAGGGGGCGCGGGGGGGACCCAGTACTTC CASSYRGGAGGTQYF
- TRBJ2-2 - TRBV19 TGTGCCAGTACCGCGGCTGTTTCGAACACCGGGGAGCTGTTTTTT CASTAAVSNTGELFF
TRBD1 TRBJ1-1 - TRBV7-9 TGTGCCAGCAGATACGGACAGGGGAACACTGAAGCTTTCTTT CASRYGQGNTEAFF
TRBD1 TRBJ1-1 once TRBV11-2 TGTGCCAGCAGCCAAGAGGGGAACAGGGGAAACACTGAAGCTTTCTTT CASSQEGNRGNTEAFF
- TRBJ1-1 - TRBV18 TGTGCCACCAAAAGTCCGGGGGACACTGAAGCTTTCTTT CATKSPGDTEAFF
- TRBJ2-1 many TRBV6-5 TGTGCCAGCAGCCAAGGGGATAGCTCCTACAATGAGCAGTTCTTC CASSQGDSSYNEQFF